This TCR beta chain was sequenced in a study of cytomegalovirus exposure and HLA in healthy donors. The primer mix had 60 Vbeta and 13 Jbeta primers. Sequenced by immunoSEQ multiplex PCR; TCRdb stores in-frame clones only, minus some. The data show 85,000 to 130,000 clones, more than 65% seen once. What was sequenced was PBMCs. This receptor was obtained from a woman in her fifties or sixties in good health and CMV-seropositive.

This CDR3 is CASSRDTDNSPLHF. The CDR3 nucleotides are TGTGCCAGCAGCCGGGACACCGATAATTCACCCCTCCACTTT. The chain links TRBV7-9 to TRBJ1-6, with D perhaps matching TRBD1 (6 bases). Trimming stripped 5 bases from V and 5 bases from J, with 10 bases between. This CDR3 is built from 14 residues. Germline lookup yields CDR1 SEHNR and CDR2 FQNEAQ (reference sequence).